These 10 T cell receptor beta chains were all obtained from the same sample, sequenced in a study of CD4 T cells in relation to SARS-CoV-2 and coronaviruses (dated by TCRdb to the early 2020s). To prepare the library, the immunoSEQ multiplex PCR assay was applied. TCRdb limited this immuneACCESS table to in-frame rearrangements with V and J called. A share of clones is missing; checked studies link under half to unresolved V genes, and the rest is unexplained. This sample gives about 19,000 clones in total; about 80% of them show up just once. The leading ten clones occupy about 23% of the sample. No antigen has been assigned to these receptors. CD4+ T cells from unexposed donors were collected before the COVID-19 pandemic (2011-2018). After around 11 days of culture, CD4+ T cells were isolated with the EasySep CD4+ T cell isolation kit. The sequenced material came from CD4+ T cells from PBMCs, cultured in vitro. These receptors were collected from a human donor in good health.

This sequence joins TRBV18 and TRBJ1-1; unclear D gene. Germline V lookup: CDR1 KGHSH, CDR2 LQKENI. The germline V and J ends were trimmed by 5 bases and 8 bases, with 9 bases remaining between them. The CDR3 has 11 residues. The CDR3 DNA reads as TGTGCCAGCTCAGCCTCCTTCGAAGCTTTCTTT. Residues: CASSASFEAFF.

The J gene is TRBJ2-3, the V gene TRBV10-3; tentatively, D is TRBD2 (5 bases). With 0 bases removed from V and 5 bases from J, the gap between germline ends came to 12 bases. The germline V gene encodes CDR1 ENHRY and CDR2 SYGVKD. The CDR3 sequence is 15 residues long. Here the CDR3 reads CAISESNTSGDTQYF. CDR3 in DNA: TGTGCCATCAGTGAGTCGAACACTAGTGGAGATACGCAGTATTTT.

The gene calls are TRBV6-4 and TRBJ1-5, with D possibly matching TRBD1 (6 bases). Looked up from germline, CDR1 is MRHNA and CDR2 is SNTAGT. Trimming removed 3 bases at V and 7 bases at J, with 10 bases between. The CDR3 contains 13 residues. The CDR3 DNA reads as TGTGCCAGCAGTGAACAGGGAGGGCAGCCCCAGCATTTT. It yields the protein CASSEQGGQPQHF.

The chain recombines TRBV19 with TRBJ1-2; TRBD1 might be the D (6 bases). The CDR3 runs to 13 residues. V shed 3 bases and J shed 2 bases, with 7 bases lying between them. The germline V gene encodes CDR1 LNHDA and CDR2 SQIVND (reference sequence). The CDR3 nucleotides are TGTGCCAGTAGTATCGACAGGAACTATGGCTACACCTTC. It specifies CASSIDRNYGYTF.

The chain couples TRBV14 to TRBJ2-7; 8 bases are a match to TRBD2. This CDR3 is built from 15 residues. Per germline, CDR1 SGHDN and CDR2 FVKESK. Trimming at V came to 1 base and at J to 3 bases, leaving 5 bases not matched to a gene. The CDR3 loop reads CASSQGIAGIYEQYF. The CDR3 coding sequence is TGTGCCAGCAGCCAAGGAATAGCGGGAATCTACGAGCAGTACTTC.

The chain employs TRBV5-1 and TRBJ2-7, with TRBD2 matching over 13 bases. CDR1 is SGHRS, CDR2 YFSETQ, per germline. The ends lost 4 bases at V and 4 bases at J; junction bases unmatched: 8. The length of the CDR3 is 16 residues. The CDR3 region is CASSLGLAGEKYEQYF. Here the CDR3 DNA reads TGCGCCAGCAGCCTCGGACTAGCGGGAGAGAAATACGAGCAGTACTTC.

This clone was counted between two and nine times. The chain employs TRBV3-1 (or the pseudogene TRBV3-2) and TRBJ1-6, with a possible D match to TRBD1 (5 bases). The CDR3 totals 16 residues. Deletions cut 4 bases from V and 4 bases from J, with 14 bases between. Germline CDR1 reads LGHDT; CDR2 reads YNNKEL (reference sequence). In DNA, the CDR3 is TGTGCCAGCAGCCTACCGGGACGGTATTATAATTCACCCCTCCACTTT. Translated, it gives CASSLPGRYYNSPLHF.

The gene calls are TRBV5-4 and TRBJ2-7, with D perhaps TRBD2 (6 bases). Per the germline V gene, CDR1 is SGHNT and CDR2 is YYREEE (reference sequence). CDR3 size: 14 residues. With 1 base removed from V and 6 bases from J, the gap between germline ends came to 14 bases. The CDR3 spells CASSLWGVTGEQYF. In DNA form, the CDR3 reads TGTGCCAGCAGCTTGTGGGGGGTAACGGGCGAGCAGTACTTC.

The J gene is TRBJ1-1, the V gene TRBV20-1; D might be TRBD1 (5 bases). In germline, CDR1 is DFQATT, CDR2 SNEGSKA (reference sequence). The CDR3 sequence is 14 residues long. The V end lost 3 bases, the J end lost 5 bases, and 16 bases lay between the germline ends. CDR3 nucleotide sequence: TGCAGTGCTAGTTCCCCAGGGCGGTGGACTGAAGCTTTCTTT. Translation gives CSASSPGRWTEAFF.

V gene TRBV21-1 combines with J gene TRBJ2-4. TRBV21-1 is a pseudogene locus. This CDR3 spans 13 amino acids. CDR3 bases: TGTGCCAGCAGCAAAGAATCGGACCTTCTCCAGTACTTC. It specifies CASSKESDLLQYF.